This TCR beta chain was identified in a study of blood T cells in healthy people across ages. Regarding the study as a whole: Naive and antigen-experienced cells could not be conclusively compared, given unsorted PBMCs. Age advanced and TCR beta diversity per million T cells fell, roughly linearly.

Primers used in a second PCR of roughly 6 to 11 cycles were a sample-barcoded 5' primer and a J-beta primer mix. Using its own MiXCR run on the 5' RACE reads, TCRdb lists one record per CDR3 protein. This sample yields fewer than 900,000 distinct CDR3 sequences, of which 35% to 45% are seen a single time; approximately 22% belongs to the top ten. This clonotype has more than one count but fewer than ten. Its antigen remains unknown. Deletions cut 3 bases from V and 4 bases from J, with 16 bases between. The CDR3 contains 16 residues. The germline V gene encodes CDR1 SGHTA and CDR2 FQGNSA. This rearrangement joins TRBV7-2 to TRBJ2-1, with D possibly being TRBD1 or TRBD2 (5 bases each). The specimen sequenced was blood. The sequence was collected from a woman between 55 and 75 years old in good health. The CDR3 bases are TGTGCCAGCAGCTTCGCCGGGACCAGGGTATACAATGAGCAGTTCTTC. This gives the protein CASSFAGTRVYNEQFF.